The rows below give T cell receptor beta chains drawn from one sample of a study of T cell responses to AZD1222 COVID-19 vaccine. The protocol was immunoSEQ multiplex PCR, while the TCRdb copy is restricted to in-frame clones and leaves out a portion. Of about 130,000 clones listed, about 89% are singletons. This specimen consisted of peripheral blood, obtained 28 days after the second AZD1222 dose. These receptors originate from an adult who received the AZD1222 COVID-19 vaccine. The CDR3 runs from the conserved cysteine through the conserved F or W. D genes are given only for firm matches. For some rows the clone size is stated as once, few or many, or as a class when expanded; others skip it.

CDR3aa: CASSLGGVEDTQYF; CDR3nt: TGCGCCAGCAGCTTGGGAGGCGTCGAAGATACGCAGTATTTT; abundance: .; d_gene: .; v_gene: TRBV5-1; j_gene: TRBJ2-3
CDR3aa: CASSSSITGELFF; CDR3nt: TGTGCCAGCAGCTCGAGTATCACCGGGGAGCTGTTTTTT; abundance: few; d_gene: .; v_gene: TRBV7-7; j_gene: TRBJ2-2
CDR3aa: CASSPMGAGSNQPQHF; CDR3nt: TGTGCCAGCTCACCAATGGGGGCAGGTAGCAATCAGCCCCAGCATTTT; abundance: .; d_gene: .; v_gene: TRBV18; j_gene: TRBJ1-5
CDR3aa: CASSGQGWGYTF; CDR3nt: TGTGCCAGCAGCGGACAGGGTTGGGGCTACACCTTC; abundance: .; d_gene: TRBD1; v_gene: TRBV12-3/TRBV12-4; j_gene: TRBJ1-2
CDR3aa: CAWRPGQYTEAFF; CDR3nt: TGTGCCTGGAGGCCGGGACAGTACACTGAAGCTTTCTTT; abundance: .; d_gene: TRBD1; v_gene: TRBV30; j_gene: TRBJ1-1
CDR3aa: CASSVGPNQPQHF; CDR3nt: TGTGCCAGCAGTGTGGGGCCCAATCAGCCCCAGCATTTT; abundance: .; d_gene: .; v_gene: TRBV2; j_gene: TRBJ1-5
CDR3aa: CATSDPGGPRGDTQYF; CDR3nt: TGTGCCACCAGTGATCCCGGGGGGCCCCGTGGTGATACGCAGTATTTT; abundance: .; d_gene: .; v_gene: TRBV24-1; j_gene: TRBJ2-3
CDR3aa: CASSIPAAIEAFF; CDR3nt: TGTGCCAGCAGCATACCCGCAGCGATAGAAGCTTTCTTT; abundance: .; d_gene: .; v_gene: TRBV6-6; j_gene: TRBJ1-1
CDR3aa: CAWSVSTDGQYF; CDR3nt: TGTGCCTGGAGTGTAAGTACCGATGGACAGTACTTC; abundance: .; d_gene: .; v_gene: TRBV30; j_gene: TRBJ2-5
CDR3aa: CASSQGDYYSQETQYF; CDR3nt: TGTGCCAGCAGCCAAGGGGACTACTATTCCCAAGAGACCCAGTACTTC; abundance: .; d_gene: TRBD2; v_gene: TRBV4-2; j_gene: TRBJ2-5
CDR3aa: CASTLGGTPGTGELFF; CDR3nt: TGCGCCAGCACACTAGGGGGCACCCCGGGCACCGGGGAGCTGTTTTTT; abundance: .; d_gene: TRBD1; v_gene: TRBV5-1; j_gene: TRBJ2-2
CDR3aa: CSVLASGPYEQYF; CDR3nt: TGCAGCGTCCTCGCTAGCGGGCCCTACGAGCAGTACTTC; abundance: .; d_gene: TRBD2; v_gene: TRBV29-1; j_gene: TRBJ2-7
CDR3aa: CASSFGGRRTEAFF; CDR3nt: TGCGCCAGCAGCTTCGGGGGGCGGAGGACTGAAGCTTTCTTT; abundance: .; d_gene: .; v_gene: TRBV5-1; j_gene: TRBJ1-1
CDR3aa: CASRGTVMNTEAFF; CDR3nt: TGTGCCAGCAGGGGGACCGTGATGAACACTGAAGCTTTCTTT; abundance: .; d_gene: .; v_gene: TRBV6-5; j_gene: TRBJ1-1
CDR3aa: CAWNGQGGLYF; CDR3nt: TGTGCCTGGAATGGACAGGGGGGTTTGTACTTC; abundance: .; d_gene: TRBD1; v_gene: TRBV30; j_gene: TRBJ2-7
CDR3aa: CASSVDSGTAIYYGYTF; CDR3nt: TGTGCCAGCAGCGTAGATTCTGGGACTGCCATATACTATGGCTACACCTTC; abundance: .; d_gene: .; v_gene: TRBV9; j_gene: TRBJ1-2
CDR3aa: CASRGQGRTEAFF; CDR3nt: TGTGCCAGTCGAGGACAGGGGCGCACTGAAGCTTTCTTT; abundance: once; d_gene: TRBD1; v_gene: TRBV27; j_gene: TRBJ1-1
CDR3aa: CASSGTDGAEAFF; CDR3nt: TGTGCCAGCAGTGGGACGGACGGGGCTGAAGCTTTCTTT; abundance: .; d_gene: .; v_gene: TRBV12-3/TRBV12-4; j_gene: TRBJ1-1
CDR3aa: CASSLAGGQEKLFF; CDR3nt: TGTGCCAGCAGCTTGGCCGGGGGGCAGGAAAAACTGTTTTTT; abundance: .; d_gene: .; v_gene: TRBV5-6; j_gene: TRBJ1-4
CDR3aa: CASSFIGVGGNNQPQHF; CDR3nt: TGTGCCAGCAGCTTTATAGGGGTTGGAGGTAACAATCAGCCCCAGCATTTT; abundance: .; d_gene: .; v_gene: TRBV12-1; j_gene: TRBJ1-5
CDR3aa: CAWTKLAVQETQYF; CDR3nt: TGTGCCTGGACTAAATTAGCGGTCCAAGAGACCCAGTACTTC; abundance: .; d_gene: .; v_gene: TRBV30; j_gene: TRBJ2-5
CDR3aa: CAGRQALDTEAFF; CDR3nt: TGTGCCGGACGACAGGCATTGGACACTGAAGCTTTCTTT; abundance: .; d_gene: .; v_gene: TRBV6-5; j_gene: TRBJ1-1
CDR3aa: CASSEPPPQPQHF; CDR3nt: TGTGCCAGCAGTGAACCCCCCCCTCAGCCCCAGCATTTT; abundance: .; d_gene: .; v_gene: TRBV2; j_gene: TRBJ1-5
CDR3aa: CASSLTSGHYNEQFF; CDR3nt: TGTGCCAGCAGCCTGACTAGCGGGCATTACAATGAGCAGTTCTTC; abundance: .; d_gene: TRBD2; v_gene: TRBV7-9; j_gene: TRBJ2-1
CDR3aa: CASSSKTGINSPLHF; CDR3nt: TGTGCCAGCAGCTCGAAGACAGGGATAAATTCACCCCTCCACTTT; abundance: .; d_gene: TRBD1; v_gene: TRBV7-9; j_gene: TRBJ1-6
CDR3aa: CASSLGGWSYEQYF; CDR3nt: TGTGCCAGCAGCTTAGGGGGGTGGTCCTACGAGCAGTACTTC; abundance: few; d_gene: .; v_gene: TRBV7-6; j_gene: TRBJ2-7
CDR3aa: CASSYQADLYNEQFF; CDR3nt: TGTGCCAGCAGTTATCAAGCGGACCTCTACAATGAGCAGTTCTTC; abundance: .; d_gene: .; v_gene: TRBV27; j_gene: TRBJ2-1
CDR3aa: CASSLISGSSYNEQFF; CDR3nt: TGCGCCAGCAGCTTGATTAGCGGAAGCTCCTACAATGAGCAGTTCTTC; abundance: .; d_gene: .; v_gene: TRBV5-1; j_gene: TRBJ2-1
CDR3aa: CASSSKGQGEKNSNQPQHF; CDR3nt: TGTGCCAGCAGCTCGAAGGGACAGGGGGAGAAAAATAGCAATCAGCCCCAGCATTTT; abundance: once; d_gene: TRBD1; v_gene: TRBV11-3; j_gene: TRBJ1-5
CDR3aa: CASSQGTAGTEAFF; CDR3nt: TGTGCCAGCAGCCAAGGGACTGCTGGCACTGAAGCTTTCTTT; abundance: .; d_gene: .; v_gene: TRBV3-1/TRBV3-2; j_gene: TRBJ1-1
CDR3aa: CASSLSSFGRGNTEAFF; CDR3nt: TGCGCCAGCAGCTTGTCGAGTTTTGGCAGGGGGAACACTGAAGCTTTCTTT; abundance: .; d_gene: .; v_gene: TRBV5-1; j_gene: TRBJ1-1
CDR3aa: CASSLGQSFTEAFF; CDR3nt: TGTGCCAGCAGCTTAGGACAGTCCTTCACTGAAGCTTTCTTT; abundance: .; d_gene: .; v_gene: TRBV7-9; j_gene: TRBJ1-1
CDR3aa: CASSLRVSNYGYTF; CDR3nt: TGTGCCAGCAGTTTAAGAGTCTCTAACTATGGCTACACCTTC; abundance: few; d_gene: .; v_gene: TRBV6-2/TRBV6-3; j_gene: TRBJ1-2
CDR3aa: CASSYDGQGRGYTF; CDR3nt: TGTGCCAGCAGTTACGACGGACAGGGCAGGGGCTACACCTTC; abundance: .; d_gene: TRBD1; v_gene: TRBV6-5; j_gene: TRBJ1-2
CDR3aa: CASSLQGLNTEAFF; CDR3nt: TGTGCCAGCAGTCTACAGGGTCTGAACACTGAAGCTTTCTTT; abundance: .; d_gene: .; v_gene: TRBV6-5; j_gene: TRBJ1-1
CDR3aa: CASSPSGDYNEQFF; CDR3nt: TGTGCCAGCAGCCCTTCGGGAGACTACAATGAGCAGTTCTTC; abundance: .; d_gene: .; v_gene: TRBV11-3; j_gene: TRBJ2-1
CDR3aa: CASSIDRRGTEAFF; CDR3nt: TGTGCCAGTAGTATAGATCGTAGGGGCACTGAAGCTTTCTTT; abundance: .; d_gene: .; v_gene: TRBV19; j_gene: TRBJ1-1
CDR3aa: CASSDREETEAFF; CDR3nt: TGTGCCAGCAGTGACAGGGAGGAAACTGAAGCTTTCTTT; abundance: .; d_gene: TRBD1; v_gene: TRBV6-2/TRBV6-3; j_gene: TRBJ1-1
CDR3aa: CASSRRAPGTLEAFF; CDR3nt: TGTGCCAGCAGCCGACGGGCCCCGGGGACACTCGAAGCTTTCTTT; abundance: .; d_gene: .; v_gene: TRBV7-8; j_gene: TRBJ1-1
CDR3aa: CAWSPGLAKINEQFF; CDR3nt: TGTGCCTGGAGTCCGGGACTAGCAAAAATCAATGAGCAGTTCTTC; abundance: .; d_gene: TRBD2; v_gene: TRBV30; j_gene: TRBJ2-1
CDR3aa: CASSFTTGGGTGELFF; CDR3nt: TGTGCCAGCAGTTTTACAACAGGAGGAGGAACCGGGGAGCTGTTTTTT; abundance: .; d_gene: .; v_gene: TRBV7-9; j_gene: TRBJ2-2
CDR3aa: CASSQALGVNEKLFF; CDR3nt: TGTGCCAGCAGCCAAGCTTTAGGGGTCAATGAAAAACTGTTTTTT; abundance: few; d_gene: .; v_gene: TRBV3-1/TRBV3-2; j_gene: TRBJ1-4
CDR3aa: CASSLVVGDTQYF; CDR3nt: TGTGCCAGCAGTCTAGTAGTGGGAGATACGCAGTATTTT; abundance: once; d_gene: .; v_gene: TRBV6-5; j_gene: TRBJ2-3
CDR3aa: CASSELLGQGEKLFF; CDR3nt: TGTGCCAGCAGTGAACTTCTCGGACAGGGTGAAAAACTGTTTTTT; abundance: .; d_gene: TRBD1; v_gene: TRBV6-1; j_gene: TRBJ1-4
CDR3aa: CASSFEAGPYEQYF; CDR3nt: TGTGCCAGCTCATTCGAGGCGGGTCCCTACGAGCAGTACTTC; abundance: .; d_gene: .; v_gene: TRBV18; j_gene: TRBJ2-7
CDR3aa: CASSLGGSGRLGGELFF; CDR3nt: TGTGCCAGCAGCTTAGGAGGATCGGGCAGGTTAGGCGGGGAGCTGTTTTTT; abundance: .; d_gene: .; v_gene: TRBV7-2; j_gene: TRBJ2-2
CDR3aa: CASSLGLAGGYQETQYF; CDR3nt: TGTGCCAGCAGCTTGGGGCTAGCGGGAGGGTACCAAGAGACCCAGTACTTC; abundance: .; d_gene: TRBD2; v_gene: TRBV7-9; j_gene: TRBJ2-5
CDR3aa: CASSEGGPLTEAFF; CDR3nt: TGCGCCAGCAGTGAGGGGGGGCCCCTTACTGAAGCTTTCTTT; abundance: .; d_gene: .; v_gene: TRBV10-1; j_gene: TRBJ1-1
CDR3aa: CASSLGYAQETQYF; CDR3nt: TGTGCCAGCAGCTTAGGGTACGCACAAGAGACCCAGTACTTC; abundance: .; d_gene: .; v_gene: TRBV7-2; j_gene: TRBJ2-5